This T cell receptor (beta chain) was sequenced for a study of T-cell reconstitution after alpha-beta-depleted transplantation in children. The V and J ends lost 0 bases and 2 bases, in that order; junction bases with no gene match: 7. The CDR3 extends over 16 amino acids. Preparing the TCRbeta library involved the use of unique molecular identifiers. TCRdb redid the calling of the PCR reads with MiXCR, one entry per CDR3 protein. The sample has some 200,000 distinct CDR3 sequences, approximately 9.7% seen once. Ten or more counts support this clonotype. The material was PBMCs from the stem cell graft donor, obtained from the stem cell graft. The chain carries TRBV12-3 or TRBV12-4 and TRBJ2-7; 7 nucleotides align to TRBD1. This TCR was recovered from a human donor who donated a stem cell graft to a child with SCID. The CDR3 DNA reads as TGTGCCAGCAGTTTAGCAGGGGGCTACACTCCCTACGAGCAGTACTTC. This codes for CASSLAGGYTPYEQYF.